The TCR beta chain under discussion was sequenced for a study of OX40 agonist ivuxolimab in advanced cancers. Study overall: Cancers in dose escalation were hepatocellular, melanoma, renal cell and head and neck. Three patients showed partial responses: one hepatocellular carcinoma and two cutaneous melanoma cases. From 23 to 79 years was the age range, with a mean of around 60 years, and around 83% were male.

The CDR3 length is 15 residues. The V end was cut by 5 bases, the J end by 0 bases, with 11 bases between. In germline, CDR1 is MNHEY, CDR2 SVGAGI. Assay used: immunoSEQ multiplex PCR; TCRdb lists only in-frame clones, some missing. Seen here are about 94,000 clones, 87% observed once, and the top ten hold more than 0.25%. The chain links TRBV6-5 to TRBJ1-5; D uncertain. Sequences were derived from CD4+ or CD8+ T cells sorted from blood, sampled in a trial of the OX40 agonist ivuxolimab. The clonotype originates from an adult with an advanced solid tumor such as melanoma, head and neck, liver or kidney cancer. The CDR3 sequence: CASSQQRSSNQPQHF. The CDR3 DNA follows: TGTGCCAGCAGTCAACAGAGATCTAGCAATCAGCCCCAGCATTTT.